This T cell receptor (beta chain) is from a study of cytomegalovirus exposure and HLA in healthy donors. The study, taken as a whole, reports: Among donors in an Asian-associated ancestry cluster, a later analysis reportedly found fewer N-insertions than the roughly 610-donor mean. It is likely that the observed cluster of highly shared sequence variants was a sequencing artifact. Later analysis demonstrated an association between a missense DCLRE1C variant and TCR beta V- and J-gene trimming. Among immune exposure information, only CMV serostatus was available.

As to this clone: Its antigen is currently unknown.

This CDR3 comprises 11 residues. Germline V gene data show CDR1 as MNHEY and CDR2 as SVGAGI. The germline V and J ends were trimmed by 8 bases and 4 bases, with 8 bases remaining between them. The study ran its PCR with 60 Vbeta and 13 Jbeta primers. Produced via immunoSEQ multiplex PCR; TCRdb's table is partial and in-frame only. The table has about 100,000 clones, more than 65% seen once. This rearrangement joins TRBV6-5 to TRBJ1-2; D unclear. This receptor was identified in a woman aged 45-60 years in good health and CMV-seropositive. The sample comprised PBMCs. The chain's CDR3 is CASGLVYGYTF. In DNA, the CDR3 is TGTGCCAGCGGGCTTGTCTATGGCTACACCTTC.